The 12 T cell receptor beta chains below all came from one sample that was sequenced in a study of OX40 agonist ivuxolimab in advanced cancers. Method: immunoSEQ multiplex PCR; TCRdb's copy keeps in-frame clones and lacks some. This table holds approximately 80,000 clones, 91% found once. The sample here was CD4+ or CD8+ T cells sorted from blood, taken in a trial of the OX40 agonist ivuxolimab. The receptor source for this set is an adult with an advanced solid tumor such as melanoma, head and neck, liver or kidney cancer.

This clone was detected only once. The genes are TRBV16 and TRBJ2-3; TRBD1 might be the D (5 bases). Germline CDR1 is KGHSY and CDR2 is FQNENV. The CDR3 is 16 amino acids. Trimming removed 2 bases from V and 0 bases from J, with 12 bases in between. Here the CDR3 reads CASSQEGRVSTDTQYF. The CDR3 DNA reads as TGTGCCAGCAGCCAAGAAGGCAGGGTGAGCACAGATACGCAGTATTTT.

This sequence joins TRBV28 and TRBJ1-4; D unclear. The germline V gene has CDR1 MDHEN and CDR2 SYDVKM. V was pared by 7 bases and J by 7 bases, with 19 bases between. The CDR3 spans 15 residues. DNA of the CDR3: TGTGCCAGCATGGCCACGGTTTCCGACGTTGAAAAACTGTTTTTT. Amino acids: CASMATVSDVEKLFF.

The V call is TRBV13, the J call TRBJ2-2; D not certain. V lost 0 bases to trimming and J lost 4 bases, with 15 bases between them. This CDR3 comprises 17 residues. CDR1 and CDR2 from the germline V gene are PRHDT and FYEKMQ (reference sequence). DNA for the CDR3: TGTGCCAGCAGCTTAGGGTATGACTGGAAGGGCACCGGGGAGCTGTTTTTT. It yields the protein CASSLGYDWKGTGELFF. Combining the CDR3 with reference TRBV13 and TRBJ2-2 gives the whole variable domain AAGVIQSPRHLIKEKRETATLKCYPIPRHDTVYWYQQGPGQDPQFLISFYEKMQSDKGSIPDRFSAQQFSDYHSELNMSSLELGDSALYFCASSLGYDWKGTGELFFGEGSRLTVL.

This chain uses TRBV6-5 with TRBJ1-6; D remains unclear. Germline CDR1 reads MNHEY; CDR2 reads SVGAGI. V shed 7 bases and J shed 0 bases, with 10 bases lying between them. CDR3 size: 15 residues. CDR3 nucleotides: TGTGCCAGCAATCGAAGGAGCTCCTATAATTCACCCCTCCACTTT. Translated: CASNRRSSYNSPLHF.

This CDR3 is CASSLGELLQETQYF. CDR3 nucleotides: TGTGCCAGCAGTTTAGGGGAACTGCTACAAGAGACCCAGTACTTC. V and J are TRBV28 and TRBJ2-5, with D unclear. The CDR3 is made up of 15 amino acids. Deletions cut 2 bases from V and 2 bases from J, with 12 bases between. CDR1 MDHEN and CDR2 SYDVKM come from the germline V gene.

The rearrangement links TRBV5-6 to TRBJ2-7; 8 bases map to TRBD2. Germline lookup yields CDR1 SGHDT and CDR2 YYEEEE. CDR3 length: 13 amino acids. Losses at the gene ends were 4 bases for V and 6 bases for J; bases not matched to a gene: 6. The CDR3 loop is CASSPGGVTEQYF. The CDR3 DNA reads TGTGCCAGCAGCCCGGGGGGGGTTACCGAGCAGTACTTC.

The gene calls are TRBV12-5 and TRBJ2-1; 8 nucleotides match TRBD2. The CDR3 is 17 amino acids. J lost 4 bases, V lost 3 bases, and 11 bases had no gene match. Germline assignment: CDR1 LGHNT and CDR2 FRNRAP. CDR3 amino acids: CASGFAPKSGGYNEQFF. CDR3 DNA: TGTGCTAGTGGTTTTGCCCCGAAAAGCGGGGGTTACAATGAGCAGTTCTTC. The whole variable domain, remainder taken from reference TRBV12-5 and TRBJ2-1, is DARVTQTPRHKVTEMGQEVTMRCQPILGHNTVFWYRQTMMQGLELLAYFRNRAPLDDSGMPKDRFSAEMPDATLATLKIQPSEPRDSAVYFCASGFAPKSGGYNEQFFGPGTRLTVL.

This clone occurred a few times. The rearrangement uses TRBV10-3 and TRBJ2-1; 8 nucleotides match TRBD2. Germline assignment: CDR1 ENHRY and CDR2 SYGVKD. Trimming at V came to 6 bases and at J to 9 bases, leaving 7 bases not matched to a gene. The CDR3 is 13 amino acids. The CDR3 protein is CAIRGREETEQFF. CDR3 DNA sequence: TGTGCCATCAGGGGGCGGGAGGAGACTGAGCAGTTCTTC.

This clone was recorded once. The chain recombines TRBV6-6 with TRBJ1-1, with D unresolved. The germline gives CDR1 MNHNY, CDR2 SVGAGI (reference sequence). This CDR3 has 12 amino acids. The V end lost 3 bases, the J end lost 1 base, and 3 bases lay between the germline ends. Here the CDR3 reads CASSYTNTEAFF. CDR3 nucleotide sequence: TGTGCCAGCAGTTATACGAACACTGAAGCTTTCTTT.

The DNA of the CDR3 is TGTGCCAGCAGGAGGGGGCTATTTAACACTGAAGCTTTCTTT. Residues: CASRRGLFNTEAFF. V gene TRBV27 combines with J gene TRBJ1-1; 7 nucleotides line up with TRBD1. This CDR3 comprises 14 residues. V shed 6 bases and J 2 bases; nucleotides not matched to a gene: 6. Germline values: CDR1 MNHEY, CDR2 SMNVEV (reference sequence).

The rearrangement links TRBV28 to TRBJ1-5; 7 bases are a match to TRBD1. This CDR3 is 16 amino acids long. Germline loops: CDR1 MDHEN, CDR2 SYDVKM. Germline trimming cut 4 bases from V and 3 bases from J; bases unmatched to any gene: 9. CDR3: CASSSPTGRNNQPQHF. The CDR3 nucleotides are TGTGCCAGCAGTTCCCCGACAGGGAGGAACAATCAGCCCCAGCATTTT.

The CDR3 bases are TGTGCCAGCAGTTTCCATCATTCTAGCGGGGGGGCCCACAATGAGCAGTTCTTC. Its translation: CASSFHHSSGGAHNEQFF. The gene calls are TRBV28 and TRBJ2-1; TRBD2 matches at 12 bases. Germline V CDR1 and CDR2: MDHEN, SYDVKM. J gave up 5 bases and V 3 bases, and 11 bases lay outside the gene matches. The CDR3 contains 18 residues.